The 26 T cell receptor beta chains given below trace back to one sample, sequenced in a study of blood T cell repertoires in COVID-19. Some clones are missing from TCRdb's copy, which holds only in-frame ones; the method was immunoSEQ multiplex PCR. The repertoire includes 250,000 to 350,000 clones, approximately 92% of them detected once, and 6.5% to 8% sits in the top ten. Sequencing used peripheral blood. The receptors stem from a woman aged 25 to 45 with COVID-19, enrolled during active disease.

V is TRBV6-1 and J is TRBJ1-5, with D possibly matching TRBD1 (5 bases). The CDR3 extends over 16 amino acids. The V and J ends lost 2 bases and 5 bases respectively, with 16 bases between them. CDR1 is MNHNS, CDR2 SASEGT, per germline. The CDR3 protein is CASSEFSGRGDQPQHF. The CDR3 DNA reads as TGTGCCAGCAGTGAATTTTCCGGTAGGGGCGATCAGCCCCAGCATTTT.

The CDR3 is CARSLGSKGVPYEQYF. For the CDR3, the DNA is TGTGCCAGAAGCTTGGGGTCTAAAGGGGTCCCCTACGAGCAGTACTTC. The chain recombines TRBV5-3 with TRBJ2-7; TRBD1 might be the D (5 bases). TRBV5-3 qualifies as an ORF whose function is uncertain. Between the trimmed V and J ends, which lost 0 bases and 2 bases, there was a span of 15 bases. This CDR3 is 16 amino acids long.

The table lists this clone with a count of one. The genes are TRBV5-1 and TRBJ2-7; 13 nucleotides align to TRBD2. The CDR3 covers 14 residues. The germline CDR1 and CDR2 sequences are SGHRS and YFSETQ. The V and J ends lost 4 bases and 5 bases, in that order; junction bases with no gene match: 3. The CDR3 region has the DNA TGCGCCAGCAGCCGAGGGACTAGCGGGAACGAGCAGTACTTC. Amino acid sequence: CASSRGTSGNEQYF.

The chain uses TRBV29-1 and TRBJ2-6, with D unresolved. Germline CDR1 and CDR2: SQVTM and ANQGSEA. The V and J ends lost 4 bases and 4 bases respectively, with 14 bases between them. There are 15 residues in the CDR3. The CDR3 nucleotides are TGCAGCGTTGTCACCCAGTTGACAGGGGCCAACGTCCTGACTTTC. It translates to CSVVTQLTGANVLTF.

The V gene is TRBV15, the J gene TRBJ2-2, with TRBD2 matching 11 bases. Germline CDR1 is LNHNV and CDR2 is YYDKDF (reference sequence). The CDR3 has 17 amino acids. The V and J ends lost 0 bases and 7 bases, in that order; junction bases with no gene match: 7. For the CDR3, the DNA is TGTGCCACCAGCAGAGATCGGTTAGCGGGAGGGAGCGGGGAGCTGTTTTTT. Its protein is CATSRDRLAGGSGELFF.

This sequence joins TRBV27 and TRBJ2-3, with a possible D match to TRBD2 (5 bases). The germline V gene encodes CDR1 MNHEY and CDR2 SMNVEV (reference sequence). V was trimmed by 5 bases and J by 4 bases, leaving 19 bases between them. The CDR3 has 16 residues. The CDR3 DNA reads TGTGCCAGCAGTCCCTTTTTGGGCCCGAGGGCAGATACGCAGTATTTT. Translated: CASSPFLGPRADTQYF.

The rearrangement uses TRBV7-2 and TRBJ2-7; 7 bases match TRBD2. V shed 5 bases and J 4 bases; nucleotides not matched to a gene: 11. Germline values: CDR1 SGHTA, CDR2 FQGNSA. CDR3 length equals 15 residues. CDR3 loop: CASSPSGRAIYEQYF. The CDR3 DNA reads as TGTGCCAGCAGCCCAAGTGGGAGGGCCATTTACGAGCAGTACTTC.

The chain employs TRBV7-9 and TRBJ2-3, with D maybe TRBD2 (5 bases). This CDR3 region has 13 residues. Germline V gene data show CDR1 as SEHNR and CDR2 as FQNEAQ (reference sequence). V was trimmed by 4 bases and J by 0 bases, leaving 5 bases between them. CDR3 sequence reads: CASSWESTDTQYF. The CDR3 nucleotides are TGTGCCAGCAGCTGGGAGAGCACAGATACGCAGTATTTT.

This chain joins TRBV7-2 and TRBJ2-3; D possibly corresponds to TRBD1 (5 bases). Germline-derived CDR1 and CDR2 are SGHTA and FQGNSA. The CDR3 extends over 14 amino acids. Trimming took 3 bases from V and 6 from J, leaving 13 bases between them. This CDR3 reads CASSFTQGRDTQYF. CDR3 nucleotides: TGTGCCAGCAGCTTTACCCAGGGAAGGGATACGCAGTATTTT.

The chain is built from TRBV29-1 and TRBJ2-2; 10 bases are a match to TRBD2. The CDR3 consists of 16 residues. The germline V gene has CDR1 SQVTM and CDR2 ANQGSEA. Germline trimming cut 0 bases from V and 4 bases from J; bases unmatched to any gene: 5. CDR3 in amino acids: CSVEDPGLATTGELFF. The CDR3 DNA reads as TGCAGCGTTGAAGACCCGGGACTAGCGACCACCGGGGAGCTGTTTTTT.

The chain uses TRBV28 and TRBJ2-5; 8 nucleotides line up with TRBD2. There are 14 residues in the CDR3. Trimming cost V 3 bases and J 4 bases; bases outside gene matches: 4. From germline, CDR1 is MDHEN and CDR2 SYDVKM. The CDR3 spells CASSLGTSSETQYF. The DNA of the CDR3 is TGTGCCAGCAGTTTGGGGACTAGTTCAGAGACCCAGTACTTC. The complete variable domain, with remaining parts taken from reference TRBV28 and TRBJ2-5, reads DVKVTQSSRYLVKRTGEKVFLECVQDMDHENMFWYRQDPGLGLRLIYFSYDVKMKEKGDIPEGYSVSREKKERFSLILESASTNQTSMYLCASSLGTSSETQYFGPGTRLLVL.

The chain has TRBV5-1 and TRBJ2-5, with D perhaps matching TRBD2 (9 bases). CDR1 is SGHRS, CDR2 YFSETQ, per germline. The ends were cut back, 4 bases at V and 4 bases at J, with 23 bases in the middle. The CDR3 length is 17 residues. CDR3 protein: CASSPRDRGLAGETQYF. CDR3 DNA: TGCGCCAGCAGCCCCCGCGACAGGGGACTAGCTGGAGAGACCCAGTACTTC.

CDR3 region: CATSDPNSGSTDTQYF. CDR3 bases: TGTGCCACCAGTGACCCGAATTCTGGTAGTACAGATACGCAGTATTTT. The gene calls are TRBV24-1 and TRBJ2-3; D not resolved. CDR3 size: 16 residues. Trimming cost V 4 bases and J 3 bases, with 16 bases left between them. CDR1 is KGHDR and CDR2 is SFDVKD in the germline V gene.

The V call is TRBV18, the J call TRBJ1-1, with TRBD1 identical over 8 bases. Looked up from germline, CDR1 is KGHSH and CDR2 is LQKENI. With V trimmed by 3 bases and J by 1 base, 7 bases remained unmatched. The CDR3 sequence is 16 residues long. CDR3 region: CASSPAGGGRNTEAFF. The CDR3 DNA reads TGTGCCAGCTCACCCGCAGGGGGCGGCCGGAACACTGAAGCTTTCTTT.

The chain couples TRBV4-3 to TRBJ2-5; possibly TRBD1 for D (6 bases). Trimming pared 0 bases from V and 5 bases from J, leaving 13 bases between. The V gene's germline CDR1 is LGHNA and CDR2 YSLEER. The CDR3 sequence is 15 residues long. The CDR3 here is CASSQDLSRGETQYF. The CDR3 DNA follows: TGCGCCAGCAGCCAAGATCTGTCCAGGGGTGAGACCCAGTACTTC.

The chain uses TRBV6-6 and TRBJ1-6; 8 bases are shared with TRBD1. CDR1 MNHNY and CDR2 SVGAGI come from the germline V gene (reference sequence). J was trimmed by 5 bases and V by 6 bases; bases with no gene match: 6. CDR3 length equals 15 residues. The CDR3 here is CASSRGTGDNSPLHF. CDR3 nucleotide sequence: TGTGCCAGCAGCCGCGGGACAGGAGATAATTCACCCCTCCACTTT.

This chain links TRBV18 with TRBJ1-1; D is unclear. Germline lookup yields CDR1 KGHSH and CDR2 LQKENI. This CDR3 is 15 amino acids long. The V gene lost 3 bases and the J gene lost 1 base, with 12 bases spanning the gap. This CDR3 reads CASSPMEGGNTEAFF. The CDR3, as DNA: TGTGCCAGCTCACCCATGGAGGGCGGGAACACTGAAGCTTTCTTT.

The CDR3 is CAWSDRDRGPDTQYF. The CDR3 nucleotides are TGTGCCTGGAGTGACCGGGACAGGGGCCCAGATACGCAGTATTTT. The chain uses TRBV30 and TRBJ2-3, with 10 bases that match TRBD1. Trimming at V came to 1 base and at J to 4 bases, leaving 5 bases not matched to a gene. The CDR3 consists of 15 residues. Germline V gene sequence: CDR1 GTSNPN, CDR2 SVGIG (reference sequence).

The gene calls are TRBV27 and TRBJ2-7, with 9 bases aligning to TRBD1. This CDR3 region has 15 residues. V lost 5 bases to trimming and J lost 5 bases; unmatched junction nucleotides: 10. CDR1 and CDR2 (germline): MNHEY, SMNVEV (reference sequence). The chain's CDR3 is CASSQAGTGLHEQYF. The CDR3 nucleotides are TGTGCCAGCAGTCAAGCCGGGACAGGGCTCCACGAGCAGTACTTC.

The chain recombines TRBV7-2 with TRBJ2-7; 11 bases fit TRBD2. With 0 bases clipped from V and 4 bases from J, the junction kept 2 bases outside the gene matches. Germline CDR1 and CDR2: SGHTA and FQGNSA. This CDR3 is 15 amino acids long. The CDR3 bases are TGTGCCAGCAGCTTAGCGACTAGCGGGGTATACGAGCAGTACTTC. Protein sequence: CASSLATSGVYEQYF.

The genes are TRBV28 and TRBJ2-3; 8 bases map to TRBD2. CDR1 MDHEN and CDR2 SYDVKM come from the germline V gene. There are 15 residues in the CDR3. J was trimmed by 4 bases and V by 4 bases; bases with no gene match: 7. The CDR3 sequence: CASSSGAREADTQYF. In DNA, the CDR3 is TGTGCCAGCAGTTCAGGTGCGCGGGAGGCAGATACGCAGTATTTT.

The chain is built from TRBV11-2 and TRBJ1-2, with 8 bases fitting TRBD1. Germline CDR1 is SGHAT and CDR2 is FQNNGV. The trim removed 4 bases at V and 7 bases at J, leaving 11 bases unmatched. The CDR3 is made up of 15 amino acids. CDR3 sequence reads: CASSSWTGLTRGYTF. In DNA, the CDR3 is TGTGCCAGCAGCTCTTGGACAGGGCTAACTCGTGGCTACACCTTC. The full variable domain, in which reference TRBV11-2 and TRBJ1-2 provide the parts outside the CDR3, is EAGVAQSPRYKIIEKRQSVAFWCNPISGHATLYWYQQILGQGPKLLIQFQNNGVVDDSQLPKDRFSAERLKGVDSTLKIQPAKLEDSAVYLCASSSWTGLTRGYTFGSGTRLTVV.

Here the CDR3 reads CASSLGQGGSPLHF. As DNA, the CDR3 is TGTGCCAGCAGCCTGGGACAGGGAGGATCACCCCTCCACTTT. The chain uses TRBV5-4 and TRBJ1-6, with 9 bases identical to TRBD1. This CDR3 has 14 amino acids. Losses at the gene ends were 4 bases for V and 10 bases for J; bases not matched to a gene: 6. Germline CDR1 is SGHNT and CDR2 is YYREEE (reference sequence).

The gene calls are TRBV10-2 and TRBJ1-1; the D is unclear. Trimming removed 3 bases at V and 2 bases at J, with 7 bases between. This CDR3 region has 13 residues. CDR1 WSHSY and CDR2 SAAADI come from the germline V gene. This CDR3 is CASSEAGNTEAFF. CDR3 sequence (DNA): TGCGCCAGCAGTGAAGCAGGTAACACTGAAGCTTTCTTT.

The chain joins TRBV28 to TRBJ2-7, with TRBD2 matching 13 bases. Per the germline V gene, CDR1 is MDHEN and CDR2 is SYDVKM. The CDR3 consists of 15 residues. After removal of 6 bases from V and 2 bases from J, the junction contained 4 bases not matched to a gene. CDR3 protein: CASSYGTSGAYEQYF. The CDR3 DNA is TGTGCCAGCAGCTACGGGACTAGCGGGGCCTACGAGCAGTACTTC.

The V call is TRBV18, the J call TRBJ2-7; 11 bases align to TRBD2. Germline V gives CDR1 KGHSH, CDR2 LQKENI. V gave up 5 bases and J gave up 3 bases; unmatched junction bases: 9. The CDR3 spans 16 residues. DNA for the CDR3: TGTGCCAGCTCAACCCTAACTAGCGGGAGAAGCTACGAGCAGTACTTC. This sequence encodes CASSTLTSGRSYEQYF. The whole variable domain, remainder taken from reference TRBV18 and TRBJ2-7, is NAGVMQNPRHLVRRRGQEARLRCSPMKGHSHVYWYRQLPEEGLKFMVYLQKENIIDESGMPKERFSAEFPKEGPSILRIQQVVRGDSAAYFCASSTLTSGRSYEQYFGPGTRLTVT.